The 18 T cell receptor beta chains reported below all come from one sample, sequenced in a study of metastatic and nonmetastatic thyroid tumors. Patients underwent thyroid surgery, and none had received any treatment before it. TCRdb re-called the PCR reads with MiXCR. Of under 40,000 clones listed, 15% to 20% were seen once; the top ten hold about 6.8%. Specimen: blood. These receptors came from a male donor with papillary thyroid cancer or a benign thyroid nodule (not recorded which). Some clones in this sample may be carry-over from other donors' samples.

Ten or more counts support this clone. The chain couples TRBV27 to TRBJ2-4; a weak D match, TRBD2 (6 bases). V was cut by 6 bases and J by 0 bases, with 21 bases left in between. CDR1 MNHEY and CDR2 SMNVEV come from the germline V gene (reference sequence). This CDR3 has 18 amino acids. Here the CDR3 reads CASSPDLGRDLAKNIQYF. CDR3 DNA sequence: TGTGCCAGCAGCCCTGATCTCGGGCGGGACTTAGCCAAAAACATTCAGTACTTC.

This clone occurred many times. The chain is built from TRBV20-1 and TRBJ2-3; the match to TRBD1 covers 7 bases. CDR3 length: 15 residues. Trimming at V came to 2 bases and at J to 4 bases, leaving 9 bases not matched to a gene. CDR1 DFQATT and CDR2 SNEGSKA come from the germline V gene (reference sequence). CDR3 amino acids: CSARLEGASPDTQYF. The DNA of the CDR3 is TGCAGTGCTAGACTTGAGGGGGCGTCCCCAGATACGCAGTATTTT.

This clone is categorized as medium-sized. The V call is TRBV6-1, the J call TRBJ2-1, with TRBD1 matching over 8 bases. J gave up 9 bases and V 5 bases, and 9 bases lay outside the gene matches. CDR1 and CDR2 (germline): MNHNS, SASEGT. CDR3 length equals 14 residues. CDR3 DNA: TGTGCCAGCAGTATCGGACAGGGATCGGGTGAGCAGTTCTTC. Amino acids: CASSIGQGSGEQFF.

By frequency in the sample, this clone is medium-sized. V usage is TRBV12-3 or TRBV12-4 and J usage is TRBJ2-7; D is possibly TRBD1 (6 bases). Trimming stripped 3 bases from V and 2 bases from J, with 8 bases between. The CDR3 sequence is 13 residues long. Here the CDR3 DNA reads TGTGCCAGCAGTTTTACAGGGCCCTACGAGCAGTACTTC. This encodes CASSFTGPYEQYF.

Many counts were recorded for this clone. CDR3 DNA: TGTGCCACCAGTGATTTGCTGTGGGACACTGAAGCTTTCTTT. Protein product: CATSDLLWDTEAFF. The chain uses TRBV24-1 and TRBJ1-1; D remains unclear. CDR3 length: 14 residues. In germline, CDR1 is KGHDR, CDR2 SFDVKD. Trimming pared 0 bases from V and 3 bases from J, leaving 7 bases between.

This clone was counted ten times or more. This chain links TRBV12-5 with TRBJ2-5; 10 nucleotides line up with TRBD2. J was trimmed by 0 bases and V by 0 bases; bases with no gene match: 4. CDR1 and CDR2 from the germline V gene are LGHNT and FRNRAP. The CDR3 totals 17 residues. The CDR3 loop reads CASGLVLAGQYQETQYF. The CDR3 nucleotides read TGTGCTAGTGGTTTGGTACTAGCGGGGCAGTACCAAGAGACCCAGTACTTC.

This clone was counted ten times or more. The CDR3 is CASSPGAGGNEQFF. The DNA for the CDR3 is TGCGCCAGCAGCCCCGGGGCGGGGGGCAATGAGCAGTTCTTC. V gene TRBV4-1 combines with J gene TRBJ2-1; TRBD2 aligns across 8 bases. V shed 4 bases and J 6 bases; nucleotides not matched to a gene: 5. Germline CDR1 reads MGHRA; CDR2 reads YSYEKL. CDR3 size: 14 residues.

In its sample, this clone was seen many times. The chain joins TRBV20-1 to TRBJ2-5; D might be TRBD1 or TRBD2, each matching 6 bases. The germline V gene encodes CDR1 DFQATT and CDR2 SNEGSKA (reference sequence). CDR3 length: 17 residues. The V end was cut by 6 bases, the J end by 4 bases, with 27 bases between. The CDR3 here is CSAPVGGWLARRETQYF. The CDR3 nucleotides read TGCAGTGCCCCTGTAGGGGGGTGGCTAGCGAGAAGAGAGACCCAGTACTTC.

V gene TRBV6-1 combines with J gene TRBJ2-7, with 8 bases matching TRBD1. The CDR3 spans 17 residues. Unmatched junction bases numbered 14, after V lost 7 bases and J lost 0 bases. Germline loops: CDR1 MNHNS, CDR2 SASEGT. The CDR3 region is CASKRGAGQGISYEQYF. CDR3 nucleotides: TGTGCCAGCAAAAGGGGGGCAGGACAGGGAATCTCCTACGAGCAGTACTTC.

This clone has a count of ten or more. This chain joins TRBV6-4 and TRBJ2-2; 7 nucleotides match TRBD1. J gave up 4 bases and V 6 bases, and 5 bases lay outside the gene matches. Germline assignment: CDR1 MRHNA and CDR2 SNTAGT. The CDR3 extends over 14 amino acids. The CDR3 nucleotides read TGTGCCAGCAGCCTACAGGGGAGCACCGGGGAGCTGTTTTTT. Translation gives CASSLQGSTGELFF.

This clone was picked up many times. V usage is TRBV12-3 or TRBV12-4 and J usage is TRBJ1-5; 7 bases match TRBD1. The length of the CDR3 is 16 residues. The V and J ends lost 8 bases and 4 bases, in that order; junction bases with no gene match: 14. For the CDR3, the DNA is TGTGCCAGCGCCGGCGGTCTCGGACAGGTAAATCAGCCCCAGCATTTT. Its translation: CASAGGLGQVNQPQHF.

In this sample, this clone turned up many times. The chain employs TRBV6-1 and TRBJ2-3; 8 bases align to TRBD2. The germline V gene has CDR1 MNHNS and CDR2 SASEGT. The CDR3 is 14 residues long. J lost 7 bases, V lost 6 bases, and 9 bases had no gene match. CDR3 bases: TGTGCCAGCAGCAGCGGGAGCCGCGGGAATACGCAGTATTTT. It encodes CASSSGSRGNTQYF.

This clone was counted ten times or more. The CDR3 sequence is CASSLALDTNRKTQYF. The CDR3 nucleotides read TGCGCCAGCAGCTTGGCCCTCGATACGAATAGAAAGACCCAGTACTTC. The rearrangement joins TRBV5-1 to TRBJ2-5; the D is unclear. V gave up 0 bases and J gave up 6 bases, with 18 bases separating them. There are 16 residues in the CDR3. The V gene's germline CDR1 is SGHRS and CDR2 YFSETQ.

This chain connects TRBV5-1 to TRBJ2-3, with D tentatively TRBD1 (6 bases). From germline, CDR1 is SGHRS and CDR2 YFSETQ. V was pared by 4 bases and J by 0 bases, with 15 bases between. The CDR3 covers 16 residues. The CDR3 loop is CASSEGQITSTDTQYF. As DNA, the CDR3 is TGCGCCAGCAGCGAAGGACAGATAACTAGCACAGATACGCAGTATTTT.

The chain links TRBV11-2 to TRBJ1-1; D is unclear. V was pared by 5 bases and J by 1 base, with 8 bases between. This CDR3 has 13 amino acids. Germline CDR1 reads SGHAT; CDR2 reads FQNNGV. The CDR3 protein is CASSLRQNTEAFF. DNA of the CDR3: TGTGCCAGCAGCCTCAGACAGAACACTGAAGCTTTCTTT. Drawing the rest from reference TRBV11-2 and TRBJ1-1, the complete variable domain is EAGVAQSPRYKIIEKRQSVAFWCNPISGHATLYWYQQILGQGPKLLIQFQNNGVVDDSQLPKDRFSAERLKGVDSTLKIQPAKLEDSAVYLCASSLRQNTEAFFGQGTRLTVV.

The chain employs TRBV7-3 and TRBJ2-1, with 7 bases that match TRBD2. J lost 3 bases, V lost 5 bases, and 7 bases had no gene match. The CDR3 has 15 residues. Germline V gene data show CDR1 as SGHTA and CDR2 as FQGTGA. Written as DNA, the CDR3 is TGTGCCAGCAGCACGGGGTCTAGCGGCTACAATGAGCAGTTCTTC. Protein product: CASSTGSSGYNEQFF.

The CDR3 DNA reads TGCGCCAGCAGCTACTCCGGGACAGGTAATCAGCCCCAGCATTTT. Its protein product is CASSYSGTGNQPQHF. The gene calls are TRBV5-1 and TRBJ1-5; 8 bases match TRBD1. Trimming cost V 3 bases and J 4 bases; bases outside gene matches: 6. The CDR3 contains 15 residues. Germline V gene lookup returns CDR1 SGHRS and CDR2 YFSETQ.

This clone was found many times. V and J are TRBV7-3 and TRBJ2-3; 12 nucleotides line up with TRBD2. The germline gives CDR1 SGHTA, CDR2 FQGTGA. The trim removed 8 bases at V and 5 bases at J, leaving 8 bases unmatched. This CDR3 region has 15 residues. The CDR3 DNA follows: TGTGCCAGCTCCAAGCTAGCGGGGGGGAAAGATACGCAGTATTTT. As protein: CASSKLAGGKDTQYF. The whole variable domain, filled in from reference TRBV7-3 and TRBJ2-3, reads GAGVSQTPSNKVTEKGKYVELRCDPISGHTALYWYRQSLGQGPEFLIYFQGTGAADDSGLPNDRFFAVRPEGSVSTLKIQRTERGDSAVYLCASSKLAGGKDTQYFGPGTRLTVL.